This passage covers 27 T cell receptor beta chains from one sample sequenced in a study of cytomegalovirus exposure and HLA in healthy donors. The study ran its PCR with 60 Vbeta and 13 Jbeta primers. Data came from immunoSEQ multiplex PCR; TCRdb stores just in-frame clones and leaves some out. The data contain a few hundred thousand clones, 92% of them singletons. The sequenced sample consisted of PBMCs. The receptors originated from a girl between 2 and 10 years old in good health and CMV-seronegative.

This chain links TRBV25-1 with TRBJ1-1; D ambiguous. Germline V gene data show CDR1 as MGHDK and CDR2 as SYGVNS. The CDR3 extends over 15 amino acids. The germline V and J ends were trimmed by 1 base and 1 base, with 10 bases remaining between them. CDR3 bases: TGTGCCAGCAGTGAATTCGGCAGACAGAACACTGAAGCTTTCTTT. Translating gives CASSEFGRQNTEAFF.

The CDR3 protein is CASSYPHLAGDTDTQYF. The CDR3 DNA follows: TGTGCCAGCAGTTACCCTCACCTAGCGGGGGACACAGATACGCAGTATTTT. The V and J genes are TRBV28 and TRBJ2-3; TRBD2 matches 10 bases. J lost 2 bases, V lost 4 bases, and 9 bases had no gene match. CDR1 and CDR2 (germline): MDHEN, SYDVKM. The CDR3 has 17 amino acids.

The chain is built from TRBV5-5 and TRBJ1-2; D gene ambiguous. This CDR3 is built from 15 residues. Germline V gene sequence: CDR1 SGHKS, CDR2 YYEKEE (reference sequence). Trimming left V 0 bases short and J 0 bases short, with 9 bases between. The CDR3 nucleotides read TGTGCCAGCAGCTTGGGCGCGGGCCCTAACTATGGCTACACCTTC. Its protein is CASSLGAGPNYGYTF.

This sequence joins TRBV27 and TRBJ2-3; 7 nucleotides line up with TRBD1. The length of the CDR3 is 14 residues. Unmatched junction bases numbered 4, after V lost 5 bases and J lost 2 bases. CDR1 is MNHEY and CDR2 is SMNVEV in the germline V gene (reference sequence). The DNA for the CDR3 is TGTGCCAGCAGTCTGGACAGGCCCACAGATACGCAGTATTTT. It codes for CASSLDRPTDTQYF.

The rearrangement uses TRBV11-2 and TRBJ2-1; 8 nucleotides align to TRBD2. V shed 0 bases and J 11 bases; nucleotides not matched to a gene: 15. CDR1 and CDR2 from the germline V gene are SGHAT and FQNNGV. The CDR3 is made up of 17 amino acids. CDR3 nucleotides: TGTGCCAGCAGCTTAGATCGAGCCAGCGGGAGTCCCCCCCAGCAGTTCTTC. Amino acid sequence: CASSLDRASGSPPQQFF.

A single count supports this clone. The chain is built from TRBV4-1 and TRBJ2-2; D gene uncertain. The CDR3 spans 12 residues. V was cut by 6 bases and J by 7 bases, with 9 bases left in between. In germline, CDR1 is MGHRA, CDR2 YSYEKL. CDR3 DNA: TGCGCCAGCAGTTCTCCTTTCGGGGAGCTGTTTTTT. Encoded protein: CASSSPFGELFF.

The rearrangement joins TRBV27 to TRBJ2-3; 10 bases are a match to TRBD2. V lost 7 bases and J lost 4; bases outside the gene matches: 11. This CDR3 has 16 residues. Germline V gene sequence: CDR1 MNHEY, CDR2 SMNVEV (reference sequence). CDR3: CASMGGSGGAPDTQYF. In DNA, the CDR3 is TGTGCCAGCATGGGGGGGAGCGGGGGGGCCCCAGATACGCAGTATTTT.

The chain uses TRBV10-1 and TRBJ2-1, with TRBD2 identical over 8 bases. There are 15 residues in the CDR3. The ends lost 2 bases at V and 6 bases at J; junction bases unmatched: 6. CDR1 and CDR2 (germline): WNHNN, SYGVQD (reference sequence). The CDR3 region has the DNA TGCGCCAGCAGTGAGACCGGGAGGGCTGGCAATGAGCAGTTCTTC. This gives the protein CASSETGRAGNEQFF.

The genes are TRBV6-5 and TRBJ1-4, with a possible D match to TRBD1 (6 bases). The V and J ends lost 6 bases and 8 bases respectively, with 19 bases between them. Germline values: CDR1 MNHEY, CDR2 SVGAGI. The CDR3 is 15 amino acids. The CDR3 sequence: CASSRSGDIWEKLFF. Written as DNA, the CDR3 is TGTGCCAGCAGCCGGTCAGGGGATATATGGGAAAAACTGTTTTTT.

Only a few counts were recorded for this clone. The chain couples TRBV27 to TRBJ2-1; 7 bases fit TRBD1. The CDR3 has 15 amino acids. Germline V CDR1 and CDR2: MNHEY, SMNVEV (reference sequence). V dropped 6 bases and J dropped 6; count of bases not matched to a gene: 11. The CDR3 DNA sequence: TGTGCCAGCAGCCCCCCCGGGACAGCCCTCAATGAGCAGTTCTTC. This sequence encodes CASSPPGTALNEQFF.

The chain combines TRBV5-1 with TRBJ2-2; tentatively, D is TRBD1 (6 bases). Germline V gene sequence: CDR1 SGHRS, CDR2 YFSETQ. This CDR3 is 15 amino acids long. V was pared by 4 bases and J by 1 base, with 11 bases between. Written as DNA, the CDR3 is TGCGCCAGCAGCCTAAGACAGGAGAACACCGGGGAGCTGTTTTTT. Its protein is CASSLRQENTGELFF.

The rearrangement joins TRBV19 to TRBJ1-6; D remains unclear. This CDR3 has 16 residues. V lost 3 bases to trimming and J lost 0 bases, with 9 bases between them. Germline CDR1 is LNHDA and CDR2 is SQIVND (reference sequence). The CDR3: CASSIIGSSYNSPLHF. In nucleotides, the CDR3 is TGTGCCAGTAGTATCATCGGGAGCTCCTATAATTCACCCCTCCACTTT. Based on the CDR3 plus reference TRBV19 and TRBJ1-6, the full variable domain is DGGITQSPKYLFRKEGQNVTLSCEQNLNHDAMYWYRQDPGQGLRLIYYSQIVNDFQKGDIAEGYSVSREKKESFPLTVTSAQKNPTAFYLCASSIIGSSYNSPLHFGNGTRLTVT.

The chain employs TRBV7-3 and TRBJ2-2, with D maybe TRBD2 (5 bases). The CDR3 contains 15 residues. Germline CDR1 is SGHTA and CDR2 is FQGTGA. The V gene lost 2 bases and the J gene lost 5 bases, with 12 bases spanning the gap. Here the CDR3 reads CASSLYRDGTGELFF. For the CDR3, the DNA is TGTGCCAGCAGCTTATACCGGGATGGGACCGGGGAGCTGTTTTTT.

V and J are TRBV5-1 and TRBJ2-7; 13 bases are shared with TRBD2. V shed 3 bases, J shed 2 bases, and the junction held 2 bases outside the gene matches. The CDR3 loop spans 15 amino acids. CDR1 is SGHRS and CDR2 is YFSETQ in the germline V gene. CDR3 sequence reads: CASSYTSGRAYEQYF. CDR3 sequence (DNA): TGCGCCAGCAGCTACACTAGCGGGAGGGCCTACGAGCAGTACTTC.

This chain's CDR3 is CAWGPGGINSPLHF. Written as DNA, the CDR3 is TGTGCCTGGGGACCGGGGGGTATTAATTCACCCCTCCACTTT. This sequence joins TRBV30 and TRBJ1-6; D might be TRBD1 (5 bases). Deletions cut 5 bases from V and 6 bases from J, with 14 bases between. The CDR3 runs to 14 residues. Germline CDR1 and CDR2: GTSNPN and SVGIG (reference sequence).

This chain joins TRBV27 and TRBJ2-3; D is unclear. CDR1 is MNHEY, CDR2 SMNVEV, per germline (reference sequence). This CDR3 contains 11 residues. Trimming stripped 3 bases from V and 5 bases from J, with 3 bases between. CDR3 coding DNA: TGTGCCAGCAGTTTTCTAGATACGCAGTATTTT. Its protein is CASSFLDTQYF.

V gene TRBV4-1 combines with J gene TRBJ2-3, with TRBD2 as a possible D gene (7 bases). Germline-derived CDR1 and CDR2 are MGHRA and YSYEKL. V was clipped by 0 bases and J by 6 bases, with 16 bases between them. CDR3 length: 16 amino acids. The CDR3 here is CASSQDTGGHGDTQYF. The CDR3, as DNA: TGCGCCAGCAGCCAAGACACGGGGGGCCATGGGGATACGCAGTATTTT.

J is TRBJ2-3 and V is TRBV5-1, with a weak D call TRBD2 (6 bases). This CDR3 has 14 amino acids. Trimming stripped 4 bases from V and 1 base from J, with 10 bases between. Germline V gene lookup returns CDR1 SGHRS and CDR2 YFSETQ. The CDR3 sequence is CASSPGTRTDTQYF. The DNA for the CDR3 is TGCGCCAGCAGCCCGGGGACTCGCACAGATACGCAGTATTTT.

The rearrangement links TRBV4-1 to TRBJ1-2; D ambiguous. The CDR3 loop spans 15 amino acids. From germline, CDR1 is MGHRA and CDR2 YSYEKL. Trimming pared 1 base from V and 3 bases from J, leaving 12 bases between. CDR3 in amino acids: CASSQGRGPHYGYTF. DNA of the CDR3: TGCGCCAGCAGCCAAGGTAGAGGGCCACACTATGGCTACACCTTC.

V usage is TRBV7-9 and J usage is TRBJ1-6, with a possible D match to TRBD1 (6 bases). CDR1 is SEHNR, CDR2 FQNEAQ, per germline (reference sequence). The CDR3 length is 12 residues. V shed 10 bases and J shed 7 bases, with 11 bases lying between them. CDR3 residues: CAIGGGNSPLHF. DNA of the CDR3: TGTGCCATAGGGGGGGGCAATTCACCCCTCCACTTT.

The chain is built from TRBV18 and TRBJ2-5; 7 bases line up with TRBD2. The CDR3 covers 15 residues. Looked up from germline, CDR1 is KGHSH and CDR2 is LQKENI. The trim removed 3 bases at V and 4 bases at J, leaving 8 bases unmatched. This CDR3 reads CASSPLSGNRETQYF. In nucleotides, the CDR3 is TGTGCCAGCTCACCCCTAAGCGGGAATAGAGAGACCCAGTACTTC.

The V gene is TRBV18, the J gene TRBJ1-6; the D gene is possibly TRBD1 (6 bases). Deletions cut 3 bases from V and 0 bases from J, with 15 bases between. Looked up from germline, CDR1 is KGHSH and CDR2 is LQKENI. The CDR3 is made up of 18 amino acids. The CDR3 spells CASSPEFDRSSYNSPLHF. CDR3 coding DNA: TGTGCCAGCTCACCGGAGTTCGACAGGAGCTCCTATAATTCACCCCTCCACTTT.

This rearrangement joins TRBV9 to TRBJ2-1; 7 bases are shared with TRBD2. The CDR3 has 15 amino acids. The V segment lost 3 bases and the J segment 9 bases; nucleotides outside the gene matches: 12. Looked up from germline, CDR1 is SGDLS and CDR2 is YYNGEE. CDR3 sequence reads: CASSGSGTQRVEQFF. The CDR3 nucleotides are TGTGCCAGCAGCGGAAGCGGGACCCAACGAGTTGAGCAGTTCTTC.

The chain recombines TRBV5-6 with TRBJ1-4; 7 bases map to TRBD1. The CDR3 is made up of 15 amino acids. V was pared by 4 bases and J by 3 bases, with 6 bases of the junction left unmatched. Germline V lookup: CDR1 SGHDT, CDR2 YYEEEE. The CDR3 bases are TGTGCCAGCAGCGGCGCAGGGGGTCCTAATGAAAAACTGTTTTTT. Protein sequence: CASSGAGGPNEKLFF.

V usage is TRBV7-9 and J usage is TRBJ2-7; possible D gene TRBD1, 5 bases. V shed 1 base and J shed 2 bases, with 6 bases lying between them. CDR3 length: 13 amino acids. The germline CDR1 and CDR2 sequences are SEHNR and FQNEAQ (reference sequence). CDR3 sequence reads: CASSLGQPYEQYF. The CDR3 bases are TGTGCCAGCAGCTTAGGACAGCCCTACGAGCAGTACTTC.

This chain joins TRBV7-3 and TRBJ2-3; 7 nucleotides match TRBD1. CDR1 is SGHTA, CDR2 FQGTGA, per germline. CDR3 size: 15 residues. The V and J ends lost 2 bases and 3 bases, in that order; junction bases with no gene match: 5. The CDR3 nucleotides read TGTGCCAGCAGCTTATCCGAGGGGGCTACAGATACGCAGTATTTT. Protein: CASSLSEGATDTQYF.

This chain uses TRBV6-4 with TRBJ2-1; a weak D match, TRBD2 (6 bases). Germline V gene lookup returns CDR1 MRHNA and CDR2 SNTAGT. CDR3 size: 15 residues. The ends were cut back, 3 bases at V and 5 bases at J, with 14 bases in the middle. CDR3 loop: CASSEAGGVDNEQFF. The CDR3 nucleotides read TGTGCCAGCAGTGAAGCGGGCGGGGTGGACAATGAGCAGTTCTTC.